The 18 T cell receptor beta chains listed next were all sequenced from one sample in a study of T-cell reconstitution after alpha-beta-depleted transplantation in children (dated by TCRdb to 2016 to 2018). This specimen's treatment or condition label, per the study, means: allogeneic hematopoietic cell transplantation with graft depleted of TCRalphabeta T cells and CD19 B cells. Library construction relied on PCR. The sample was run on an Illumina HiSeq 2500. TCR libraries were prepared with molecular barcoding, using unique molecular identifiers to normalize TCRbeta repertoire quantification. Starting from the raw public reads, TCRdb applied fastp trimming at Q25, assembled clones with MiXCR and retained in-frame beta chains. Every distinct CDR3 protein forms one entry, paired with its most common genes and DNA. This sample comprises 150,000 to 250,000 distinct CDR3 sequences, roughly 6.3% of them detected only once. Under 6% of the sample belongs to the ten largest clones.

The sample in question was PBMCs, obtained before TCRalphabeta/CD19-depleted stem cell transplant. These receptors were taken from a girl less than two years old with combined immunodeficiency, due to receive a stem cell transplant.

In this sample, this clonotype turned up many times. The CDR3 sequence is CASSVGGGPIYEQYF. CDR3 bases: TGTGCCAGCAGCGTAGGAGGAGGGCCCATCTACGAGCAGTACTTC. The chain employs TRBV9 and TRBJ2-7, with D possibly matching TRBD2 (6 bases). V lost 0 bases to trimming and J lost 3 bases, with 13 bases between them. CDR1 is SGDLS and CDR2 is YYNGEE in the germline V gene. This CDR3 spans 15 amino acids.

This clonotype was seen at least ten times. J is TRBJ2-5 and V is TRBV5-1, with 8 bases lining up with TRBD1. After removal of 0 bases from V and 2 bases from J, the junction contained 6 bases not matched to a gene. Looked up from germline, CDR1 is SGHRS and CDR2 is YFSETQ. The CDR3 spans 16 residues. This chain's CDR3 is CASSLELGTGQETQYF. CDR3 nucleotides: TGCGCCAGCAGCTTGGAGTTGGGGACAGGACAAGAGACCCAGTACTTC.

This clonotype was observed at least ten times. The chain carries TRBV29-1 and TRBJ2-7; 10 bases are a match to TRBD1. Trimming took 6 bases from V and 3 from J; bases not matched to a gene: 5. This CDR3 is built from 13 residues. Germline V gene data show CDR1 as SQVTM and CDR2 as ANQGSEA. The CDR3 here is CSVRRDRGYEQYF. The CDR3 region has the DNA TGCAGCGTCCGTCGGGACAGGGGCTACGAGCAGTACTTC.

This clonotype has a count of ten or more. This chain links TRBV7-9 with TRBJ2-5, with D possibly TRBD2 on 6 matching bases. Germline lookup yields CDR1 SEHNR and CDR2 FQNEAQ (reference sequence). The CDR3 is 14 residues long. The V and J ends lost 5 bases and 0 bases respectively, with 10 bases between them. In DNA, the CDR3 is TGTGCCAGCAGCCCCAGGACTAACCAAGAGACCCAGTACTTC. It codes for CASSPRTNQETQYF.

This clonotype showed up just a few times. V is TRBV7-3 and J is TRBJ2-5, with D unresolved. The CDR3 loop spans 16 amino acids. The V end lost 4 bases, the J end lost 5 bases, and 20 bases lay between the germline ends. CDR1 and CDR2 from the germline V gene are SGHTA and FQGTGA. The CDR3 DNA follows: TGTGCCAGCAGCTCCCCGAAATCCAGGACGAGGGAGACCCAGTACTTC. Its translation: CASSSPKSRTRETQYF.

In this sample, this clonotype turned up many times. This chain connects TRBV5-6 to TRBJ2-2; D may be TRBD1 or TRBD2 (5 bases each). Deletions cut 3 bases from V and 4 bases from J, with 13 bases between. Germline assignment: CDR1 SGHDT and CDR2 YYEEEE. The CDR3 is 15 amino acids. CDR3 DNA sequence: TGTGCCAGCAGCTCCGGGGCTCTAGTCACCGGGGAGCTGTTTTTT. Translated, it gives CASSSGALVTGELFF.

This clonotype was picked up many times. The rearrangement joins TRBV7-3 to TRBJ2-1; no clear D. V dropped 6 bases and J dropped 7 bases, with 19 bases sitting between them. This CDR3 is 15 amino acids long. Germline CDR1 reads SGHTA; CDR2 reads FQGTGA. The CDR3 region has the DNA TGTGCCAGCAGTTCAGGATATATCCTTTCGAATGAGCAGTTCTTC. This gives the protein CASSSGYILSNEQFF.

This clonotype was seen ten or more times. The rearrangement uses TRBV20-1 and TRBJ2-7; 15 nucleotides line up with TRBD2. Per the germline V gene, CDR1 is DFQATT and CDR2 is SNEGSKA (reference sequence). This CDR3 is built from 18 residues. V lost 6 bases to trimming and J lost 2 bases; unmatched junction nucleotides: 14. The CDR3 protein is CSAGGGLAGGRTAYEQYF. CDR3 coding DNA: TGCAGTGCCGGGGGGGGACTAGCGGGAGGTCGGACGGCCTACGAGCAGTACTTC.

The table lists this clonotype with a few counts. The V and J genes are TRBV7-8 and TRBJ1-5; weak D call: TRBD1 (5 bases). V was clipped by 5 bases and J by 4 bases, with 24 bases between them. The V gene's germline CDR1 is SGHVS and CDR2 FQNEAQ. CDR3 size: 18 residues. Here the CDR3 DNA reads TGTGCCAGCAGCCCAGGGAGGGTCAGCGGTGAGGGAAATCAGCCCCAGCATTTT. Protein sequence: CASSPGRVSGEGNQPQHF.

This clonotype was counted many times. This chain joins TRBV7-8 and TRBJ2-7, with TRBD2 matching 10 bases. Unmatched junction bases numbered 9, after V lost 4 bases and J lost 3 bases. Per the germline V gene, CDR1 is SGHVS and CDR2 is FQNEAQ. The length of the CDR3 is 16 residues. CDR3 residues: CASSSTGSSGSYEQYF. The CDR3 coding sequence is TGTGCCAGCAGCTCCACAGGGTCTAGCGGGAGCTACGAGCAGTACTTC.

This clonotype was found a few times. The rearrangement joins TRBV7-3 to TRBJ2-3, with D unresolved. V was pared by 2 bases and J by 4 bases, with 10 bases between. The CDR3 is made up of 14 amino acids. CDR1 and CDR2 from the germline V gene are SGHTA and FQGTGA. The CDR3 nucleotides read TGTGCCAGCAGCTTACACCGGGCGCCAGATACGCAGTATTTT. Protein: CASSLHRAPDTQYF.

There are many counts of this clonotype. The chain carries TRBV29-1 and TRBJ2-1; 7 positions agree with TRBD2. This CDR3 is 13 amino acids long. The germline gives CDR1 SQVTM, CDR2 ANQGSEA. The J segment lost 4 bases and the V segment lost 1 base, leaving 1 base of the junction unmatched. The CDR3 DNA is TGCAGCGTTGAAGTGGGAGGGTACAATGAGCAGTTCTTC. Translating it yields CSVEVGGYNEQFF.

This clonotype occurred many times. The chain carries TRBV7-8 and TRBJ1-4; 7 nucleotides match TRBD1. CDR1 and CDR2 (germline): SGHVS, FQNEAQ. This CDR3 has 15 residues. The trim removed 3 bases at V and 4 bases at J, leaving 5 bases unmatched. As DNA, the CDR3 is TGTGCCAGCAGCTTCGACAGGGATTATAATGAAAAACTGTTTTTT. Translated, it gives CASSFDRDYNEKLFF.

This clonotype was seen many times. The chain couples TRBV7-8 to TRBJ2-5; D is possibly TRBD2 (5 bases). Between the trimmed V and J ends, which lost 4 bases and 3 bases, there was a span of 18 bases. Germline V lookup: CDR1 SGHVS, CDR2 FQNEAQ. The CDR3 totals 16 residues. CDR3 amino acids: CASSSSGTLEEETQYF. The CDR3 DNA is TGTGCCAGCAGCTCTAGTGGCACCCTGGAGGAAGAGACCCAGTACTTC.

V and J are TRBV20-1 and TRBJ2-2, with 13 positions matching TRBD2. Germline CDR1 DFQATT, CDR2 SNEGSKA (reference sequence). The CDR3 consists of 15 residues. Trimming cost V 1 base and J 6 bases; bases outside gene matches: 2. The CDR3 bases are TGCAGTGCTAGAGGTGGACTAGCGGGGGCCGGGGAGCTGTTTTTT. Amino acid sequence: CSARGGLAGAGELFF.

This clonotype was found many times. V usage is TRBV12-3 or TRBV12-4 and J usage is TRBJ2-1; D remains unclear. The CDR3 is 12 residues long. With 3 bases removed from V and 3 bases from J, the gap between germline ends came to 3 bases. The CDR3 loop reads CASSFLYNEQFF. Written as DNA, the CDR3 is TGTGCCAGCAGTTTCCTCTACAATGAGCAGTTCTTC.

Only a few counts were recorded for this clonotype. This sequence joins TRBV7-2 and TRBJ2-5; maybe TRBD2 (6 bases). The germline V gene has CDR1 SGHTA and CDR2 FQGNSA. V was shortened by 5 bases and J by 1 base, with 17 bases between the two germline ends. The CDR3 is made up of 16 amino acids. CDR3 residues: CASSHSIAELQETQYF. The CDR3 bases are TGTGCCAGCAGCCACTCAATAGCGGAACTCCAAGAGACCCAGTACTTC.

This clonotype has at least ten counts. V gene TRBV5-1 combines with J gene TRBJ2-7; unclear D gene. From germline, CDR1 is SGHRS and CDR2 YFSETQ. V lost 0 bases, J lost 4 bases, and 17 bases lay in between. This CDR3 comprises 16 residues. CDR3 DNA: TGCGCCAGCAGCTTGGGTCAAGGTCTCAGGCGTTACGAGCAGTACTTC. Residues: CASSLGQGLRRYEQYF.